Listed here are 15 T cell receptor beta chains from one sample, sequenced in a study of blood T cell repertoires in COVID-19. TCRdb's copy holds only in-frame clones and misses some; the assay was immunoSEQ multiplex PCR. The data hold around 24,000 clones, with approximately 77% observed a single time. The sample comprised peripheral blood. The receptors derive from a man older than 75 with active or convalescent COVID-19.

The chain employs TRBV27 and TRBJ1-2, with 7 bases that match TRBD1. Germline V gives CDR1 MNHEY, CDR2 SMNVEV (reference sequence). The junction had 8 bases not matched to a gene; V was cut back by 4 bases and J by 3 bases. This CDR3 region has 15 residues. The CDR3 sequence is CASSSRSTGYYGYTF. In nucleotides, the CDR3 is TGTGCCAGCAGTTCCCGCTCGACAGGGTACTATGGCTACACCTTC.

V is TRBV5-6 and J is TRBJ2-1; 8 bases match TRBD2. CDR1 is SGHDT, CDR2 YYEEEE, per germline. The CDR3 runs 15 residues. The trim removed 4 bases at V and 8 bases at J, leaving 11 bases unmatched. The CDR3 DNA reads TGTGCCAGCAGCATAGAGCGGGGGTCCAAGGATGAGCAGTTCTTC. Translating it yields CASSIERGSKDEQFF.

This chain links TRBV3-1 (or the pseudogene TRBV3-2) with TRBJ1-6; D is unclear. Deletions cut 0 bases from V and 6 bases from J, with 12 bases between. The CDR3 spans 16 residues. CDR1 and CDR2 (germline): LGHDT, YNNKEL (reference sequence). The CDR3 bases are TGTGCCAGCAGCCAAGACGCGACACACTGTAATTCACCCCTCCACTTT. This codes for CASSQDATHCNSPLHF.

The rearrangement joins TRBV5-4 to TRBJ2-7; TRBD1 agrees at 8 bases. V dropped 2 bases and J dropped 9; count of bases not matched to a gene: 7. The germline CDR1 and CDR2 sequences are SGHNT and YYREEE (reference sequence). CDR3 length: 13 amino acids. CDR3 loop: CASSLRQGKRQYF. In nucleotides, the CDR3 is TGTGCCAGCAGCTTAAGACAGGGGAAGAGGCAGTACTTC.

This clone was found a few times. The chain employs TRBV6-5 and TRBJ1-1, with 10 bases matching TRBD1. CDR3 length: 15 residues. After removal of 6 bases from V and 9 bases from J, the junction contained 13 bases not matched to a gene. Germline-derived CDR1 and CDR2 are MNHEY and SVGAGI. The CDR3 spells CASRNRQGAAGKAFF. The CDR3 bases are TGTGCCAGCAGGAACCGACAGGGGGCGGCCGGCAAAGCTTTCTTT.

The chain uses TRBV7-2 and TRBJ1-6, with 9 positions matching TRBD1. CDR1 is SGHTA and CDR2 is FQGNSA in the germline V gene. The J segment lost 5 bases and the V segment lost 4 bases, leaving 9 bases of the junction unmatched. This CDR3 contains 17 residues. CDR3 nucleotides: TGTGCCAGCAGCTGGGCCGGGACAGGGAATAATAATTCACCCCTCCACTTT. Protein product: CASSWAGTGNNNSPLHF. The variable domain in full, with the rest retrieved from reference TRBV7-2 and TRBJ1-6, is GAGVSQSPSNKVTEKGKDVELRCDPISGHTALYWYRQSLGQGLEFLIYFQGNSAPDKSGLPSDRFSAERTGGSVSTLTIQRTQQEDSAVYLCASSWAGTGNNNSPLHFGNGTRLTVT.

The gene calls are TRBV7-3 and TRBJ2-5; tentatively, D is TRBD2 (5 bases). Germline loops: CDR1 SGHTA, CDR2 FQGTGA. The CDR3 is 13 residues long. V lost 0 bases, J lost 4 bases, and 6 bases lay in between. The CDR3 spells CASSLTEGETQYF. CDR3 DNA sequence: TGTGCCAGCAGCTTAACCGAGGGAGAGACCCAGTACTTC.

The chain has TRBV5-1 and TRBJ1-6; 7 positions agree with TRBD1. V was clipped by 4 bases and J by 8 bases; unmatched bases: 9. The CDR3 loop spans 15 amino acids. The germline CDR1 and CDR2 sequences are SGHRS and YFSETQ. The CDR3 reads CASSASGTDYSPLHF. The CDR3 DNA reads as TGCGCCAGCAGCGCATCCGGGACAGACTATTCACCCCTCCACTTT.

The chain joins TRBV7-6 to TRBJ2-2, with no clear D. Trimming removed 1 base at V and 5 bases at J, with 2 bases between. The CDR3 runs to 12 residues. The germline CDR1 and CDR2 sequences are SGHVS and FNYEAQ. CDR3 nucleotides: TGTGCCAGCAGCTTAGTAACCGGGGAGCTGTTTTTT. This codes for CASSLVTGELFF.

The chain employs TRBV29-1 and TRBJ1-1, with 12 bases that match TRBD1. The CDR3 runs to 18 residues. After removal of 7 bases from V and 2 bases from J, the junction contained 17 bases not matched to a gene. Germline values: CDR1 SQVTM, CDR2 ANQGSEA. In DNA form, the CDR3 reads TGCAGCGGGGGGGGACAGGGGGCGGGCTCTCCCGAAAACACTGAAGCTTTCTTT. Its protein product is CSGGGQGAGSPENTEAFF.

This chain connects TRBV7-8 to TRBJ2-2; possible D gene TRBD2, 6 bases. Trimming removed 5 bases from V and 2 bases from J, with 15 bases in between. Germline CDR1 reads SGHVS; CDR2 reads FQNEAQ. The length of the CDR3 is 16 residues. CDR3 DNA sequence: TGTGCCAGCAGCCCCTCTAGCGTCGTAAACACCGGGGAGCTGTTTTTT. The encoded protein is CASSPSSVVNTGELFF.

The chain links TRBV7-2 to TRBJ1-2; D possibly corresponds to TRBD1 (6 bases). This CDR3 is built from 17 residues. Germline CDR1 is SGHTA and CDR2 is FQGNSA. V lost 5 bases to trimming and J lost 6 bases, with 25 bases between them. The CDR3 is CASSKPSFHRDFDGYTF. DNA for the CDR3: TGTGCCAGCAGCAAGCCCTCATTCCACAGGGATTTTGATGGCTACACCTTC.

The sample holds one count of this clone. The J gene is TRBJ1-1, the V gene TRBV6-5; 7 bases are a match to TRBD1. This CDR3 spans 13 amino acids. The V segment lost 5 bases and the J segment 7 bases; nucleotides outside the gene matches: 7. The V gene's germline CDR1 is MNHEY and CDR2 SVGAGI. DNA of the CDR3: TGTGCCAGCAGTAGACAGGGAATTAGTGAAGCTTTCTTT. Its protein is CASSRQGISEAFF.

V usage is TRBV11-2 and J usage is TRBJ2-2; D is undetermined. V gave up 6 bases and J gave up 4 bases, with 9 bases separating them. This CDR3 region has 13 residues. The germline V gene encodes CDR1 SGHAT and CDR2 FQNNGV. CDR3 nucleotides: TGTGCCAGCAGTACACATTTCACCGGGGAGCTGTTTTTT. Protein sequence: CASSTHFTGELFF.

The chain links TRBV7-3 to TRBJ2-1; 7 bases agree with TRBD2. The ends lost 5 bases at V and 6 bases at J; junction bases unmatched: 7. This CDR3 region has 14 residues. Per germline, CDR1 SGHTA and CDR2 FQGTGA. This chain's CDR3 is CASSHRLAPNEQFF. CDR3 sequence (DNA): TGTGCCAGCAGCCACCGACTAGCTCCCAATGAGCAGTTCTTC.